This T cell receptor beta chain was sequenced in a study of cytomegalovirus exposure and HLA in healthy donors. The V end lost 1 base, the J end lost 5 bases, and 8 bases lay between the germline ends. This CDR3 region has 14 residues. Germline values: CDR1 LGHNA, CDR2 YNFKEQ. This PCR relied on a set of 60 Vbeta primers and 13 Jbeta primers. The data were produced by immunoSEQ multiplex PCR, yet TCRdb's version contains in-frame clones alone and is incomplete. The repertoire holds 100,000 to 150,000 clones, with roughly four fifths as singletons. The source of this sequence is a male donor in good health and CMV-seropositive. The J gene is TRBJ1-4, the V gene TRBV4-2; D remains unclear. The sequencing sample was made of PBMCs. The CDR3 region has the DNA TGTGCCAGCAGCCAAGCAGGCCGGAATGAAAAACTGTTTTTT. The encoded protein is CASSQAGRNEKLFF.